This TCR beta chain was recovered during a study of blood T cell repertoires in COVID-19. Overall study: Nucleic acid was either cDNA or gDNA, and it came from T cells, B-cell-depleted T cells, or PBMCs.

The CDR3 is 14 amino acids. V was pared by 0 bases and J by 10 bases, with 12 bases between. Germline V gene lookup returns CDR1 LGHDT and CDR2 YNNKEL (reference sequence). Original processing notes: Estimation of nucleated cell counts relied on the amplification of reference gene primers. Produced via immunoSEQ multiplex PCR; TCRdb's table is partial and in-frame only. The D gene and trimming were derived from the DNA, and the V and J assignments and clone size from that table. The table has approximately 270,000 clones, 70% to 90% seen once. The Seattle patients, enrolled during active infection, were followed longitudinally.

This TCR was recovered from a woman aged 30 to 39 with COVID-19, enrolled during active disease. The material sequenced was peripheral blood. This chain joins TRBV3-1 (or the pseudogene TRBV3-2) and TRBJ1-4; weak D call: TRBD1 (6 bases). The CDR3 nucleotides read TGTGCCAGCAGCCAAGATAACAGGGCTGGAAAACTGTTTTTT. It codes for CASSQDNRAGKLFF.